The clone carrying this T cell receptor beta chain was detected ten times or more. The germline V gene encodes CDR1 LGHDT and CDR2 YNNKEL (reference sequence). Trimming pared 0 bases from V and 7 bases from J, leaving 13 bases between. This CDR3 spans 15 amino acids. These data come from a study of blood T cell repertoires in COVID-19. The protocol was immunoSEQ multiplex PCR, while the TCRdb copy is restricted to in-frame clones and leaves out a portion. This table holds 95,000 to 150,000 clones, approximately 74% found once. The receptor was isolated from a man in his 60s with acute or convalescent COVID-19. This chain connects TRBV3-1 (or the pseudogene TRBV3-2) to TRBJ2-1; tentative D call: TRBD2 (6 bases). Sequenced: peripheral blood. In nucleotides, the CDR3 is TGTGCCAGCAGCCAAGACGAATCAGGGAGGAATGAGCAGTTCTTC. Protein sequence: CASSQDESGRNEQFF.